Following are 7 T cell receptor beta chains from one sample sequenced in a study of OX40 agonist ivuxolimab in advanced cancers. The method was immunoSEQ multiplex PCR; TCRdb's version includes in-frame clones alone and lacks a portion of them. The table records just under 85,000 clones, roughly 83% of them present only once. This specimen consisted of CD4+ or CD8+ T cells sorted from blood, obtained in a trial of the OX40 agonist ivuxolimab. Receptors originate from an adult with an advanced solid tumor such as melanoma, head and neck, liver or kidney cancer.

The gene calls are TRBV9 and TRBJ1-3, with D hard to call. There are 15 residues in the CDR3. Germline CDR1 is SGDLS and CDR2 is YYNGEE. The germline V and J ends were trimmed by 3 bases and 1 base, with 11 bases remaining between them. In DNA, the CDR3 is TGTGCCAGCAGCGCGCGGGTTGGATCTGGAAACACCATATATTTT. This gives the protein CASSARVGSGNTIYF.

The chain joins TRBV5-8 to TRBJ2-1, with TRBD1 as a possible D gene (6 bases). Germline V gives CDR1 SGHTS, CDR2 YDEGEE. The CDR3 totals 13 residues. V was shortened by 0 bases and J by 6 bases, with 7 bases between the two germline ends. In DNA, the CDR3 is TGTGCCAGCAGCTTGGGACAGGTCAATGAGCAGTTCTTC. Translation gives CASSLGQVNEQFF.

V gene TRBV11-2 combines with J gene TRBJ2-5; 7 bases match TRBD1. The junction had 7 bases not matched to a gene; V was cut back by 6 bases and J by 3 bases. Germline loops: CDR1 SGHAT, CDR2 FQNNGV. CDR3 length equals 14 residues. CDR3 DNA sequence: TGTGCCAGCAGGTTCGGGACAGCGGAAGAGACCCAGTACTTC. The encoded protein is CASRFGTAEETQYF.

J is TRBJ2-7 and V is TRBV4-1; 7 bases are a match to TRBD1. The CDR3 covers 15 residues. The V segment lost 3 bases and the J segment 3 bases; nucleotides outside the gene matches: 8. CDR1 and CDR2 (germline): MGHRA, YSYEKL. The CDR3 region is CASSQGRDRNYEQYF. The DNA for the CDR3 is TGCGCCAGCAGCCAGGGCCGGGACAGAAACTACGAGCAGTACTTC.

The chain combines TRBV7-2 with TRBJ2-5, with D perhaps matching TRBD2 (6 bases). The V end was cut by 2 bases, the J end by 7 bases, with 20 bases between. Germline CDR1 and CDR2: SGHTA and FQGNSA. This CDR3 spans 16 amino acids. The CDR3 spells CASSLSLAHQAGTQYF. In DNA, the CDR3 is TGTGCCAGCAGCTTATCGCTAGCGCATCAAGCGGGGACCCAGTACTTC.

J is TRBJ2-7 and V is TRBV4-1; 8 bases line up with TRBD1. Germline V gene data show CDR1 as MGHRA and CDR2 as YSYEKL. V trimming: 0 bases; J trimming: 9 bases; junction bases outside the gene matches: 10. The CDR3 extends over 15 amino acids. The CDR3 DNA sequence: TGCGCCAGCAGCCAAGAAGGGACAGGCCGTCTGGGGCAGTACTTC. Residues: CASSQEGTGRLGQYF.

The CDR3 region is CASGREAGNYGYTF. In nucleotides, the CDR3 is TGTGCCAGCGGTCGTGAGGCAGGGAACTATGGCTACACCTTC. This sequence joins TRBV28 and TRBJ1-2; D may be TRBD1 (5 bases). Germline CDR1 reads MDHEN; CDR2 reads SYDVKM. The V and J ends lost 8 bases and 2 bases respectively, with 15 bases between them. CDR3 length: 14 residues.